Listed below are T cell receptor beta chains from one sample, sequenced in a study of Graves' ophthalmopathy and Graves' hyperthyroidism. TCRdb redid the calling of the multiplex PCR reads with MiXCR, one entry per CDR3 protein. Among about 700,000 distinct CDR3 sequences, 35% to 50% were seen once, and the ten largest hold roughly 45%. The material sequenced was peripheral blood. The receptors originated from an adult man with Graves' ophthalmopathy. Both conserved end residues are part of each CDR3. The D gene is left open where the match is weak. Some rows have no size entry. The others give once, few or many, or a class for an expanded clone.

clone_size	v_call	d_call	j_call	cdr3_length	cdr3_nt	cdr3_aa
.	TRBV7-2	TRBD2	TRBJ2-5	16	TGTGCCAGCAGTCAAGATAGCGGGGGGGCCAGGGAGACCCAGTACTTC	CASSQDSGGARETQYF
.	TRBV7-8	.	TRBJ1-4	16	TGTGCCAGCAGCTTAATAGCCGGGGGCGGTAATGAAAAACTGTTTTTT	CASSLIAGGGNEKLFF
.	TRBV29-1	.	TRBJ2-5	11	TGCAGCGTTGAAACGGAAGAGACCCAGTACTTC	CSVETEETQYF
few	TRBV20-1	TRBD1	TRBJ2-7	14	TGCAGTGCTTCACCGGGACAGGGCCCCTACGAGCAGTACTTC	CSASPGQGPYEQYF
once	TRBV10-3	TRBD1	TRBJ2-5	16	TGTGCCATCAGTGAGACTCGAAACAGGGGCACAGAGACCCAGTACTTC	CAISETRNRGTETQYF
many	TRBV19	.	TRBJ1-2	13	TGTGCCAGTAGTATAGATCCAGGGCACGGCTACACCTTC	CASSIDPGHGYTF
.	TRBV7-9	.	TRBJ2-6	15	TGTGCCAGCAGTCCAAGGGGCCCTGGGGCCAACGTCCTGACTTTC	CASSPRGPGANVLTF
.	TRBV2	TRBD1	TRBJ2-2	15	TGTGCCAGCAGTCGACAGGGAACGAACACCAGGGAGCTGTTTTTT	CASSRQGTNTRELFF
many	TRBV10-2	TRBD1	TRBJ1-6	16	TGCGCCAGCAGTGAGTCGTTACAGGGGGCGAATTCACCCCTCCACTTT	CASSESLQGANSPLHF
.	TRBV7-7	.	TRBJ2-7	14	TGTGCCAAGAGAGGTTCGGGGAACTCCTACGAGCAGTACTTC	CAKRGSGNSYEQYF
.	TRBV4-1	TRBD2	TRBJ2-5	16	TGCGCCAGCAGCCAAGACCTAGCGGGCACAGAAGAGACCCAGTACTTC	CASSQDLAGTEETQYF
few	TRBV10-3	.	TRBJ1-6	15	TGTGCCAGCAGTTACGAGTCGGGAAGAAATTCACCCCTCCACTTT	CASSYESGRNSPLHF
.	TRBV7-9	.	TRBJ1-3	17	TGTGCCAGCAGCTTAGCGGCCCTGCAAGGAGCTGGAAACACCATATATTTT	CASSLAALQGAGNTIYF
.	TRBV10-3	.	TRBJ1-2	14	TGTGCCAGCAGTTACTTGGCCAGAAACTATGGCTACACCTTC	CASSYLARNYGYTF
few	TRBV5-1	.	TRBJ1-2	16	TGCGCCAGCAGCTTGGAAAGCTCGAGACTAACATATGGCTACACCTTC	CASSLESSRLTYGYTF
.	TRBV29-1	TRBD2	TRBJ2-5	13	TGCAGCGTTCGCACTAGCGGGAGGGAGGCCCAGTACTTC	CSVRTSGREAQYF
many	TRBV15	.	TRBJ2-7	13	TGTGCCACCAGCATAGGACAGTCCTACGAGCAGTACTTC	CATSIGQSYEQYF
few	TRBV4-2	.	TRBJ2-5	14	TGTGCCAGCAGCCACCAACTAGATTCAGAGACCCAGTACTTC	CASSHQLDSETQYF
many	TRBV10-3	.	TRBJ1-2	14	TGTGCCATCAGTGATTCCGGGACGGATTATGGCTACACCTTC	CAISDSGTDYGYTF
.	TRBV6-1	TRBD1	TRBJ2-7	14	TGTGCCAGCAGCCTAGACAGGGTTCCCCCCGAGCAGTACTTC	CASSLDRVPPEQYF
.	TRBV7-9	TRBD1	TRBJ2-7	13	TGTGCCAGCAGCTGGACAGGGGGCCTCGAGCAGTACTTC	CASSWTGGLEQYF
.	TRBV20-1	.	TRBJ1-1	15	TGCAGTGCTGGGGACAATCAAGGCCTGAACACTGAAGCTTTCTTT	CSAGDNQGLNTEAFF
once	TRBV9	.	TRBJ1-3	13	TGTGCCAGCGCAGAACAATCTGGAAACACCATATATTTT	CASAEQSGNTIYF
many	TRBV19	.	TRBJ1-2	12	TGTGCCAGTAGCCACGGACCGTATGGCTACACCTTC	CASSHGPYGYTF
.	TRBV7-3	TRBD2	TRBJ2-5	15	TGTGCCAGCACCCGGACTAGCGGGGTTGGGGAGACCCAGTACTTC	CASTRTSGVGETQYF
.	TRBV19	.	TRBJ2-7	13	TGTGCCAGCGGGCGGCGGGGCTCCTACGAGCAGTACTTC	CASGRRGSYEQYF
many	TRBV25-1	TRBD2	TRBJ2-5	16	TGTGCCAGCAGTGAAAGGACTAGCGGGAGACGAGAGACCCAGTACTTC	CASSERTSGRRETQYF
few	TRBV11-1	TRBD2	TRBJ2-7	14	TGTGCCAGCAGACGTGCGGGGGGGGTAAACGAGCAGTACTTC	CASRRAGGVNEQYF
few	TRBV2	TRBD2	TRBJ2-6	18	TGTGCCAGCGGGCGGGGGGGGCCTTCAAGCTCTGGGGCCAACGTCCTGACTTTC	CASGRGGPSSSGANVLTF
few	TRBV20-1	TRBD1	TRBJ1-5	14	TGCAGTGCTAGTAAAAACAGGGGGAATCAGCCCCAGCATTTT	CSASKNRGNQPQHF
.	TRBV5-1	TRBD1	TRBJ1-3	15	TGCGCCAGCAGCTTGCCGGGACAGTCTGGAAACACCATATATTTT	CASSLPGQSGNTIYF
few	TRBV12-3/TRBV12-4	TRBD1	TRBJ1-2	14	TGTGCCAGCAGAATGACAGGGTCTAACTATGGCCACACCTTC	CASRMTGSNYGHTF
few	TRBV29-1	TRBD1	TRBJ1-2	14	TGCAGCGTTTCGACCGTGACAGGGATCGGTGGCTACACCTTC	CSVSTVTGIGGYTF
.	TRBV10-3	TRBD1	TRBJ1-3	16	TGTGCCATCAGTCGAGGGACAGATTACTCTGGAAACACCATATATTTT	CAISRGTDYSGNTIYF
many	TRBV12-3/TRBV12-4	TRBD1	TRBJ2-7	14	TGTGCCAGCAGTCCCGGGACAGGGGTCTACGAGCAGTACTTC	CASSPGTGVYEQYF
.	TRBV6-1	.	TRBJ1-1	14	TGTGCCAGCGGGAGTCTTAGGGAAAACACTGAAGCTTTCTTT	CASGSLRENTEAFF
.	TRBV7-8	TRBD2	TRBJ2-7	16	TGTGCCAGCAGTCCTACCCCGGGACTAGCGTCCTACGAGCAGTACTTC	CASSPTPGLASYEQYF
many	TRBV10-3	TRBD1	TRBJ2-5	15	TGTGCCTCGGGACAGGGGCTAATTGGCCAAGAGACCCAGTACTTC	CASGQGLIGQETQYF
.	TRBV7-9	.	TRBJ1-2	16	TGTGCCAGCAGTCCCCACTCGGAGAGCGTTAACTATGGCTACACCTTC	CASSPHSESVNYGYTF
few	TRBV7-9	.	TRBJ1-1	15	TGTGCCAGCAGCTTAGCGGAGGGGAAGCTTAATGAAGCTTTCTTT	CASSLAEGKLNEAFF
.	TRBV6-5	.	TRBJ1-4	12	TGTGCCACCCCGGTCCGAACAGAAAAACTGTTTTTT	CATPVRTEKLFF
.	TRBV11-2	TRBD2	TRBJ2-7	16	TGTGCCAGCAGCTTCGGGCCTAGCGGGAGGGTGGACGAGCAGTACTTC	CASSFGPSGRVDEQYF
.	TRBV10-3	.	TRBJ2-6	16	TGTGCCAGCAGTAACAACAGGGCCTCTGGGGCCAACGTCCTGACTTTC	CASSNNRASGANVLTF
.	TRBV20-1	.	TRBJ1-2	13	TGCAGTGCTAAACCTACAGGGTTCTATGGCTACACCTTC	CSAKPTGFYGYTF
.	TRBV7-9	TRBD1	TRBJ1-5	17	TGTGCCAGCAGTTCGCCCTCGACAGGGGGATCTCTCCAGCCCCAGCATTTT	CASSSPSTGGSLQPQHF
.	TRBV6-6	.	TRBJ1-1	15	TGTGCCAGCAGTCAACCACAAAACCACGAGACTGAAGCTTTCTTT	CASSQPQNHETEAFF
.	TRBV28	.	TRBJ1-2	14	TGTGCCAGCAGTTTGGTTAATAACCTCTATGGCTACACCTTC	CASSLVNNLYGYTF
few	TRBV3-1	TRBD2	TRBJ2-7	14	TGTGCCAGCAGCCAAGGGGGACTAGCTGGAGAGCAGTACTTC	CASSQGGLAGEQYF
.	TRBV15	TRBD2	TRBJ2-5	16	TGTGCCACCAGCCCAAGAGGGCTAGCGGAGAGCGAGACCCAGTACTTC	CATSPRGLAESETQYF